This T cell receptor (beta chain) stems from a study of blood T cell repertoires in COVID-19 (dated by TCRdb to about 2020). In terms of the full investigation: Samples covering the acute and convalescent phases of COVID-19 were provided by collaborators in the United States, Italy and Spain. The material from the prospective study consisted of cDNA or gDNA derived from T cells, B-cell-depleted T cells, or PBMCs. Subjects who had been exposed to COVID-19, were actively infected with it, or had recovered from it provided the deeply sampled blood TCRbeta repertoires that made up the dataset. The repertoires were released in a freely available public database meant as a resource for research on the immune response to SARS-CoV-2. Samples were obtained from the ongoing ImmuneRACE study (first 160 participants) and from 1,000 to 1,500 subjects provided by 6 global collaborators. The sample metadata nearly always contained a de-identified subject ID, COVID-19 status, age in years and sex. Where available, HLA class I and class II types were obtained from metadata supplied by the sample provider rather than from assay-based typing. General findings and caveats noted by the study authors: Clinical and demographic metadata were provided uncurated, with the amount varying by source and participant.

TCRbeta CDR3 regions were amplified from genomic DNA by means of the immunoSEQ Assay, a bias-controlled multiplex PCR. Turning to the authors' computational methods: The number of nucleated cells in each sample was estimated from the amplification of reference gene primers within the assay. To quantify the absolute abundance of each unique TCRbeta CDR3 rearrangement, sequence reads were collapsed and filtered. For each sample, productive Simpson clonality was calculated as the square root of Simpson's diversity index over productive rearrangements. This immuneACCESS table, as held by TCRdb, lists in-frame sequences with V and J called but not all clones. Of the missing ones, under half trace to an unresolved V gene in checked studies; the others have no known cause. The D gene and trimming were derived from the DNA, and the V and J assignments and clone size from that table. The sample table contains some 90,000 clones; only one count was recorded for about nine tenths of them. The ten largest clones capture roughly 2.3% of the sample.

Of note for this clone: It lacks a known antigen. An end of the junction does not agree with germline; a read error may underlie this.

CDR1 and CDR2, looked up from the germline V gene, are MDHEN and SYDVKM. There are 13 amino acids in the CDR3, from cysteine to phenylalanine inclusive. Just the 39-base CDR3 DNA is kept, in frame starting at base 1. Whole blood was collected in K2EDTA tubes by collaborating institutions according to the institutions' own protocols. For TCRbeta analysis, collaborator samples were shipped as frozen whole blood, as isolated PBMCs, or as DNA extracted from either sample type. The TCR was taken from a man between 50 and 59 years old with acute or convalescent COVID-19. Here the chain combines TRBV28 and TRBJ2-5; 11 central bases correspond to TRBD2. Sequencing input: peripheral blood. The CDR3 amino acid sequence is: CASKLAGGYDVDF. The sequenced DNA: TGTGCCAGCAAGCTAGCGGGGGGTTATGACGTGGACTTC.